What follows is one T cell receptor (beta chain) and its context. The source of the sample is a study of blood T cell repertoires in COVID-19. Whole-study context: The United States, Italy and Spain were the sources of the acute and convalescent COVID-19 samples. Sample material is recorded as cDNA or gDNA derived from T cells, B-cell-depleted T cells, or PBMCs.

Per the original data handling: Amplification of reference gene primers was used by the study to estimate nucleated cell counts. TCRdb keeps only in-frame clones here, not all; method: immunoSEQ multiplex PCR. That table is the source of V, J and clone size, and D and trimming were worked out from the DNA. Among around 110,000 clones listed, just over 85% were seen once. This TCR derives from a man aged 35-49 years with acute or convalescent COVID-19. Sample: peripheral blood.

CDR3 sequence: CASSRYREGGYTF. Written as DNA, the CDR3 is TGTGCCAGCAGCCGGTACAGGGAGGGTGGCTACACCTTC. This chain uses TRBV3-1 (or the pseudogene TRBV3-2) with TRBJ1-2; perhaps TRBD1 as D (6 bases). This CDR3 is built from 13 residues. Looked up from germline, CDR1 is LGHDT and CDR2 is YNNKEL (reference sequence). V lost 4 bases and J lost 7, with 13 bases in between.